This paragraph reports one T cell receptor beta chain. Its specificity is not known. This sample is part of a study of blood T cells in healthy people across ages. Study results and caveats: Comparison with aged donors showed that long-lived donors had more naive CD4+ cells and higher diversity.

The ends lost 3 bases at V and 1 base at J; junction bases unmatched: 11. Germline V gene data show CDR1 as LNHNV and CDR2 as YYDKDF (reference sequence). This CDR3 comprises 18 residues. The authors ran a second PCR of 7 to 11 cycles using a sample-barcoded 5' primer and a J-beta primer mix. Individual samples furnished no less than 3 million CDR3-containing paired-end reads apiece. One entry per CDR3 protein results from TCRdb running MiXCR on the 5' RACE reads. Of about 1.5 million distinct CDR3 sequences in the sample, roughly two fifths are singletons; the top ten hold around 4%. This TCR was recovered from a woman between 18 and 29 years old in good health. The rearrangement joins TRBV15 to TRBJ1-5; 8 bases align to TRBD1. Sequences were obtained from blood. The CDR3 is CATSRLGAGGRSNQPQHF. For the CDR3, the DNA is TGTGCCACCAGCAGGTTGGGGGCAGGGGGCAGAAGCAATCAGCCCCAGCATTTT.